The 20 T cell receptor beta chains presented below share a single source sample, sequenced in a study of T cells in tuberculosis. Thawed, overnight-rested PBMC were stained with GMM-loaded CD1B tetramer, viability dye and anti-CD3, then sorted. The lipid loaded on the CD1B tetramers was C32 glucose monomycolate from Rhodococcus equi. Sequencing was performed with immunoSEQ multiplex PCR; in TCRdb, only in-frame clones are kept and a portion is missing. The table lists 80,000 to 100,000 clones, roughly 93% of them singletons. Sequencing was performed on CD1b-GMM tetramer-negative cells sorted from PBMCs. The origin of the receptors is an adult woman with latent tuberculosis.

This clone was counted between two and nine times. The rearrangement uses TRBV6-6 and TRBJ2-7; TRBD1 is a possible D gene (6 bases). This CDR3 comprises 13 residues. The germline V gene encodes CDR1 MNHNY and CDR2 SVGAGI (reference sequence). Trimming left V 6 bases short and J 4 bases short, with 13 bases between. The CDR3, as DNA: TGTGCCAGCAGACGAGGACAGTCTTACGAGCAGTACTTC. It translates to CASRRGQSYEQYF.

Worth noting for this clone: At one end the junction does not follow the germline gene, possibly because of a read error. In nucleotides, the CDR3 is TGTGCCAGCAGGCTTCTAATGGGGAGGGGCACTGATACGCAGTATTTT. Translated, it gives CASRLLMGRGTDTQYF. The gene calls are TRBV11-2 and TRBJ2-3; 7 bases are a match to TRBD2. The CDR3 has 16 amino acids. CDR1 and CDR2 from the germline V gene are SGHAT and FQNNGV.

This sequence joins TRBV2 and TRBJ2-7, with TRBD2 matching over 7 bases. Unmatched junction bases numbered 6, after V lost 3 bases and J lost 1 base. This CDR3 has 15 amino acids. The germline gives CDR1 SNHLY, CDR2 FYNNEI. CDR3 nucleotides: TGTGCCAGCAGTGATGTGGCGGGGGTGTCCTACGAGCAGTACGTC. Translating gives CASSDVAGVSYEQYV.

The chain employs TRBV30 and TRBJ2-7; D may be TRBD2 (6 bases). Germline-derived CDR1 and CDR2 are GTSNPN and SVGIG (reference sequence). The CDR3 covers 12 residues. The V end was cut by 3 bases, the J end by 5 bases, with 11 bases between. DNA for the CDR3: TGTGCCTGGAGGGGGGGTCGGGACGAGCAGTACTTC. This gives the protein CAWRGGRDEQYF.

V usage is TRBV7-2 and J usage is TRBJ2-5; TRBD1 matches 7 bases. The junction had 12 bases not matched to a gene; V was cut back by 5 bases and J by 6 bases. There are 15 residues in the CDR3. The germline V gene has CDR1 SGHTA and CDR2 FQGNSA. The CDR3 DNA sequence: TGTGCCAGCAGCGCCCGGACCGACAGGGATCAGACCCAGTACTTC. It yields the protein CASSARTDRDQTQYF.

CDR3 in DNA: TGTGCCAGCAGCGGACAGGGTGGGATGGACGAGCAGTACGTC. Protein product: CASSGQGGMDEQYV. The chain links TRBV5-5 to TRBJ2-7; 8 nucleotides line up with TRBD1. V shed 4 bases, J shed 5 bases, and the junction held 8 bases outside the gene matches. The CDR3 has 14 amino acids. CDR1 is SGHKS, CDR2 YYEKEE, per germline (reference sequence).

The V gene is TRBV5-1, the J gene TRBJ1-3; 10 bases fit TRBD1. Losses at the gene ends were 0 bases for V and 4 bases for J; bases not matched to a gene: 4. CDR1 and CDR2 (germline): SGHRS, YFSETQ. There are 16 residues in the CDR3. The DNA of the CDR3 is TGCGCCAGCAGCTTGGAGGGACAGGGGCAAGGAAACACCATATATTTT. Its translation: CASSLEGQGQGNTIYF.

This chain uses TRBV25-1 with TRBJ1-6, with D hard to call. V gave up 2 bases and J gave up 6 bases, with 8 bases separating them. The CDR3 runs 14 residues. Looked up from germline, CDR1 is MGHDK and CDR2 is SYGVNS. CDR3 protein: CASSEILRNSPLHF. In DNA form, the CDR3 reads TGTGCCAGCAGTGAAATCCTTCGTAATTCACCCCTCCACTTT.

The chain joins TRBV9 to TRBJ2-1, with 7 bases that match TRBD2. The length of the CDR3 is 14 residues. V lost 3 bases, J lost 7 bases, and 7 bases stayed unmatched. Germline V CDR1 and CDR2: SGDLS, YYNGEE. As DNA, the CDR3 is TGTGCCAGCAGCGGGGAGGTTAGCGGGAATGAGCAGTTCTTC. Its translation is CASSGEVSGNEQFF.

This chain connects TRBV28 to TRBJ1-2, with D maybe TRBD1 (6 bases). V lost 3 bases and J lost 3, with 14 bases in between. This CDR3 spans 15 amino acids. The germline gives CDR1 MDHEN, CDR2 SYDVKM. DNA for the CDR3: TGTGCCAGCAGTTTGATCAGAGGACAGCACTATGGCTACACCTTC. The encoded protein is CASSLIRGQHYGYTF.

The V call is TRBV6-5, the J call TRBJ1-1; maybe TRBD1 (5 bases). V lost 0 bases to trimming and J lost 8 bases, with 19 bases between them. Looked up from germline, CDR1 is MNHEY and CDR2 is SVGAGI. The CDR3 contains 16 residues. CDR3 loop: CASSYSTVGSLREAFF. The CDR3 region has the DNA TGTGCCAGCAGTTACTCGACAGTGGGCTCATTACGGGAAGCTTTCTTT.

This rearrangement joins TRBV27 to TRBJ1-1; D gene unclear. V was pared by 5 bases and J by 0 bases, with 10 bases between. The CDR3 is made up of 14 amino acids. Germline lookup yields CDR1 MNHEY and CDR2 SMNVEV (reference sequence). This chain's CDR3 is CASSPQPMNTEAFF. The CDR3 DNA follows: TGTGCCAGCAGTCCACAACCAATGAACACTGAAGCTTTCTTT.

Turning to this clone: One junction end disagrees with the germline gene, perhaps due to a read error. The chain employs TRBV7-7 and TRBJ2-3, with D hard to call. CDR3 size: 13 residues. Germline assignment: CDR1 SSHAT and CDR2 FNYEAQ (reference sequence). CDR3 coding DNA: TGTGCTAGCAGCCCCGGGAGCACAGATACGCAGTATTTT. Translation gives CASSPGSTDTQYF.

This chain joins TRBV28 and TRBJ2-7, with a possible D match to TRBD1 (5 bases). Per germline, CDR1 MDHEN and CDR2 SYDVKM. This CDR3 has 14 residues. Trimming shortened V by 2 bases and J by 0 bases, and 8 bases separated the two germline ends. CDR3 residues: CASSLVQGSYEQYF. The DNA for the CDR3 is TGTGCCAGCAGTTTAGTTCAGGGCTCCTACGAGCAGTACTTC.

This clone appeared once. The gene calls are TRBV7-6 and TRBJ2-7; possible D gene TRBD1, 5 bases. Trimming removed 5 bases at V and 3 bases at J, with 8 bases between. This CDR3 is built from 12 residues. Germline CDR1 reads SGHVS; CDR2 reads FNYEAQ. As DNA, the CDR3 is TGTGCCAGCAGCGGGGCCAACTACGAGCAGTACTTC. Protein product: CASSGANYEQYF.

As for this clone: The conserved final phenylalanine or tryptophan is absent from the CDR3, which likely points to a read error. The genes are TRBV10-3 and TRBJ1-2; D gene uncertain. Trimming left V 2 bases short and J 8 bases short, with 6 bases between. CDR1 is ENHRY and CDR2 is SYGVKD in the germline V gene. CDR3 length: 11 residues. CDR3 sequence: CAISEDAGYTL. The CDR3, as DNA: TGTGCCATCAGTGAGGACGCGGGCTACACCCTC.

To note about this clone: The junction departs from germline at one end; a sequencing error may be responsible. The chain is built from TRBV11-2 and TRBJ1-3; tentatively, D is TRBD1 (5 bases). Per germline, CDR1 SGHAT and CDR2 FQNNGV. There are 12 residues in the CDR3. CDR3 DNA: TGTGCCAGCAGCCAACGACAGTCCGAAGCCTTATTT. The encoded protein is CASSQRQSEALF.

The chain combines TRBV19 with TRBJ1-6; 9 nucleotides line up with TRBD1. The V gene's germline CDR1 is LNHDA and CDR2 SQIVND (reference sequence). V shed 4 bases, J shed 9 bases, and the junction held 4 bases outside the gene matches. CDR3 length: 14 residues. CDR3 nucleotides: TGTGCCAGTAGTACGACAGGGGGGACTTCACCCCTCCACTTT. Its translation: CASSTTGGTSPLHF.

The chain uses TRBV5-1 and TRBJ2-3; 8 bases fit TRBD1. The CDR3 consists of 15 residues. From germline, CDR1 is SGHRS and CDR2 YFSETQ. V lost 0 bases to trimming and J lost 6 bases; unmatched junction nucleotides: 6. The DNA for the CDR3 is TGCGCCAGCAGCTTGGAGGCAGGGGGCTGGGATACGCAGTATTTT. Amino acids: CASSLEAGGWDTQYF. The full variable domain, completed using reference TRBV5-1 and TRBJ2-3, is KAGVTQTPRYLIKTRGQQVTLSCSPISGHRSVSWYQQTPGQGLQFLFEYFSETQRNKGNFPGRFSGRQFSNSRSEMNVSTLELGDSALYLCASSLEAGGWDTQYFGPGTRLTVL.

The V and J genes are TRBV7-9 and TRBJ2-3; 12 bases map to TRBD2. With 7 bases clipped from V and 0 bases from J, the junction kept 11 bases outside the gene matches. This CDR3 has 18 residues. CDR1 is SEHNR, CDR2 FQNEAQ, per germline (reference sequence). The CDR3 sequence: CASTHTSGGPHSTDTQYF. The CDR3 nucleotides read TGTGCCAGCACACACACTAGCGGGGGGCCCCACAGCACAGATACGCAGTATTTT. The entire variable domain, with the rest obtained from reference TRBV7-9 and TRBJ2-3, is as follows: DTGVSQNPRHKITKRGQNVTFRCDPISEHNRLYWYRQTLGQGPEFLTYFQNEAQLEKSRLLSDRFSAERPKGSFSTLEIQRTEQGDSAMYLCASTHTSGGPHSTDTQYFGPGTRLTVL.